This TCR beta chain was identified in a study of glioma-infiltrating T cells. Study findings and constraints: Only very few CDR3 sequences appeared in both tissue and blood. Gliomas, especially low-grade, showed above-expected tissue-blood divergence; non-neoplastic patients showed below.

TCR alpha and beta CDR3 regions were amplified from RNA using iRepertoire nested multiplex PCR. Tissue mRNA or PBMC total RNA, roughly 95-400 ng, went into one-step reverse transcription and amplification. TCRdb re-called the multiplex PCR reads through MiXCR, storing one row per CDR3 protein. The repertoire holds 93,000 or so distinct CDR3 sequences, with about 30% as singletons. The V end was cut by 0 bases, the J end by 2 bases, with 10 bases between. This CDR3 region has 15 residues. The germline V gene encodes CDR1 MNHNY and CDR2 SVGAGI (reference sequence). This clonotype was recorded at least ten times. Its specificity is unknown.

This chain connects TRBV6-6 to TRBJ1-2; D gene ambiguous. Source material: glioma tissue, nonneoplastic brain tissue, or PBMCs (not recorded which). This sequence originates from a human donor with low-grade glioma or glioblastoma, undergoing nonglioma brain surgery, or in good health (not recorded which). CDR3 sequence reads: CASSYSNPNNYGYTF. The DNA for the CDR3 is TGTGCCAGCAGTTACTCGAATCCGAACAACTATGGCTACACCTTC.